This TCR beta chain originates from a study of blood T cell repertoires in COVID-19. In germline, CDR1 is MDHEN, CDR2 SYDVKM. The V segment lost 6 bases and the J segment 3 bases; nucleotides outside the gene matches: 5. The CDR3 length is 13 residues. Method: immunoSEQ multiplex PCR; TCRdb's copy keeps in-frame clones and lacks some. The repertoire consists of about 430,000 clones, with around 91% occurring once and the leading ten covering 1.1%. Enrollees, about 18 to 89 years old, lived in 24 US areas. The sample consisted of PBMCs or T cells enriched from blood (not recorded which). The source of this sequence is a man aged 30 to 45 who had recovered from COVID-19. This sequence joins TRBV28 and TRBJ2-7, with 7 nucleotides matching TRBD1. The CDR3 here is CASSPGTDYEQYF. The CDR3 bases are TGTGCCAGCAGCCCCGGGACAGACTACGAGCAGTACTTC. Looking up the rest from reference TRBV28 and TRBJ2-7 gives the full variable domain: DVKVTQSSRYLVKRTGEKVFLECVQDMDHENMFWYRQDPGLGLRLIYFSYDVKMKEKGDIPEGYSVSREKKERFSLILESASTNQTSMYLCASSPGTDYEQYFGPGTRLTVT.